Included here is one T cell receptor (beta chain) sequence, with context. No antigen is known for it. One junction end does not reproduce the germline sequence, and a read error may be involved. The sample belongs to a study of T cells in Graves' hyperthyroidism and ophthalmopathy. The study defined stable Graves' hyperthyroidism as no ophthalmopathy progression within 18 months. Investigators excluded patients with uncontrolled infection, other autoimmune disease, pregnancy or lactation. Amplified TCR beta CDR3 regions came from RNA transcripts. When the TCR CDR3 underwent first-round RT-PCR, the HTBI primer set was used. TCRdb called the multiplex PCR reads again in MiXCR, with one record for every CDR3 protein. The repertoire holds about 360,000 distinct CDR3 sequences, 25% seen once, with about 70% in the top ten. Germline V gene data show CDR1 as MNHNS and CDR2 as SASEGT. CDR3 length: 17 residues.

Whole-study results and caveats: Expanded thyroid clonotypes (above 0.001) were mostly also found in blood.

The chain employs TRBV6-1 and TRBJ2-7, with 7 bases fitting TRBD2. The receptor was isolated from a man aged 45-60 years with Graves' hyperthyroidism. What was sequenced was blood. The CDR3 DNA sequence: TGTGCCAGCAGTCGGGACGTTGGCGGGAGAACCCTCTACCAGCAGTACTTC. Translated: CASSRDVGGRTLYQQYF.